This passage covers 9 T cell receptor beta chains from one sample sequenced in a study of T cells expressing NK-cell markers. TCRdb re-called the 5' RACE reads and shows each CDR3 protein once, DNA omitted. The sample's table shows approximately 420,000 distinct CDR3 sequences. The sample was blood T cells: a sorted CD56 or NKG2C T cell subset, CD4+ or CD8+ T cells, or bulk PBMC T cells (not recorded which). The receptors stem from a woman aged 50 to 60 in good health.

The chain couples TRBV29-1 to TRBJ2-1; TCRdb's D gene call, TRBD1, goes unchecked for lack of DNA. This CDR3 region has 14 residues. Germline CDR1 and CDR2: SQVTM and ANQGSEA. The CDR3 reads CSVERGYHGNEQFF.

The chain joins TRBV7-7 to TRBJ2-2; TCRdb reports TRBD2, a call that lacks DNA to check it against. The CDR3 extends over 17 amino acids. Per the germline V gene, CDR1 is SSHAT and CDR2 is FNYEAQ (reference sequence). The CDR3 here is CASSYGTSGRNTGELFF.

The CDR3 loop is CSVENRGPLGYGYTF. The chain carries TRBV29-1 and TRBJ1-2; the D call of TRBD1 rests on TCRdb alone, since no DNA is present to check it. CDR3 length: 15 residues. Germline V CDR1 and CDR2: SQVTM, ANQGSEA.

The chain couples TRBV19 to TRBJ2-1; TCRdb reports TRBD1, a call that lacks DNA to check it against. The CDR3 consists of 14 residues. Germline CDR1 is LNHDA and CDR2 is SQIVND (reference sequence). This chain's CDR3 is CASSIVAGGNEQFF. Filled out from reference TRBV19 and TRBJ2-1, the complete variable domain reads DGGITQSPKYLFRKEGQNVTLSCEQNLNHDAMYWYRQDPGQGLRLIYYSQIVNDFQKGDIAEGYSVSREKKESFPLTVTSAQKNPTAFYLCASSIVAGGNEQFFGPGTRLTVL.

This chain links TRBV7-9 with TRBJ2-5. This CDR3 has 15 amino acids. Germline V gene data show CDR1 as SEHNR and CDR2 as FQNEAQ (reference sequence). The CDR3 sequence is CASSLEAGPRGTQYF. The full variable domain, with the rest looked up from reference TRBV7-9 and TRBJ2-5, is DTGVSQNPRHKITKRGQNVTFRCDPISEHNRLYWYRQTLGQGPEFLTYFQNEAQLEKSRLLSDRFSAERPKGSFSTLEIQRTEQGDSAMYLCASSLEAGPRGTQYFGPGTRLLVL.

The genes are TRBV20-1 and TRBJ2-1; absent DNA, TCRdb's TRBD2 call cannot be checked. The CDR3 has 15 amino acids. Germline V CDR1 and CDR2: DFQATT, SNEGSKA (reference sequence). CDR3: CSAPRGAGVINEQFF.

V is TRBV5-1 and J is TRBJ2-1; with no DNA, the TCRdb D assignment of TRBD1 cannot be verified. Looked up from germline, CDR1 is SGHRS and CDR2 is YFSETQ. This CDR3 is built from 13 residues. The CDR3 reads CASSGAEYNEQFF.

The CDR3 sequence: CASSSLWDRYNYEQYF. The rearrangement joins TRBV7-6 to TRBJ2-7; TCRdb's D call, TRBD1, is unchecked because there is no DNA. The CDR3 has 16 residues. Germline V gives CDR1 SGHVS, CDR2 FNYEAQ. Filled out from reference TRBV7-6 and TRBJ2-7, the complete variable domain reads GAGVSQSPRYKVTKRGQDVALRCDPISGHVSLYWYRQALGQGPEFLTYFNYEAQQDKSGLPNDRFSAERPEGSISTLTIQRTEQRDSAMYRCASSSLWDRYNYEQYFGPGTRLTVT.

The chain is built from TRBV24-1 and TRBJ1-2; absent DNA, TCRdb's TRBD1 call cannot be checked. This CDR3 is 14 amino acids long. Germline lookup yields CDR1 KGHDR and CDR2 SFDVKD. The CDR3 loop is CATSDRRGDYGYTF.